The entry below describes one T cell receptor (beta chain). The source of the sample is a study of blood T cell repertoires in COVID-19. Study context: Spain, Italy and the United States supplied samples that represented acute and convalescent COVID-19. Sources were T cells, B-cell-depleted T cells, or PBMCs; the material itself was cDNA or gDNA.

The authors' processing: Researchers report that nucleated cell counts were estimated from reference gene primer amplification. Sequencing used immunoSEQ multiplex PCR; TCRdb keeps in-frame clones, though not all of them. V and J calls and clone size come straight from that table; D and trimming were deduced from the DNA. This sample has about 72,000 clones, with around 82% found just once. The CDR3 is made up of 14 amino acids. The V gene lost 0 bases and the J gene lost 4 bases, with 12 bases spanning the gap. CDR1 and CDR2 (germline): GTSNPN, SVGIG (reference sequence). The chain joins TRBV30 to TRBJ1-2, with a possible D match to TRBD1 (6 bases). The specimen was peripheral blood. The origin of this receptor is a man aged 60-69 years with acute or convalescent COVID-19. CDR3 sequence: CAWSVGQRVYGYTF. The CDR3 region has the DNA TGTGCCTGGAGTGTTGGACAGCGAGTCTATGGCTACACCTTC.